Each of the 7 T cell receptor beta chains below was sequenced from the same sample in a study of neoadjuvant anti-PD-1 for oral cavity cancer (dated by TCRdb to about 2021). The sample's time point label, decoded: after neoadjuvant nivolumab, at surgical resection. Preparation of the library involved the immunoSEQ multiplex PCR assay. As stored in TCRdb, this immuneACCESS dataset retains in-frame rearrangements with V and J assigned. A fraction of the clones does not appear; measured against another copy, unresolved V genes explain less than half of the discrepancy, and the remainder lacks a known reason. The sample table shows 65,000 to 70,000 clones, and 86% are seen once. The ten largest clones add up to more than 2.5% of the sample. Sequenced material: PBMCs, taken after nivolumab (anti-PD-1) treatment. These TCRs come from a person aged 40 to 85 with oral cavity squamous cell carcinoma.

V usage is TRBV2 and J usage is TRBJ2-2; 8 bases line up with TRBD2. The J segment lost 3 bases and the V segment lost 1 base, leaving 7 bases of the junction unmatched. Germline V CDR1 and CDR2: SNHLY, FYNNEI. CDR3 length: 17 residues. The CDR3 is CASSEVGGRSHTGELFF. CDR3 DNA: TGTGCCAGCAGTGAAGTAGGCGGGAGGTCCCACACCGGGGAGCTGTTTTTT.

This rearrangement joins TRBV18 to TRBJ1-1; perhaps TRBD1 as D (6 bases). Germline values: CDR1 KGHSH, CDR2 LQKENI. There are 15 residues in the CDR3. The V gene lost 0 bases and the J gene lost 4 bases, with 12 bases spanning the gap. CDR3 residues: CASSPPSRGPTEAFF. CDR3 sequence (DNA): TGTGCCAGCTCACCACCGAGCAGGGGTCCCACTGAAGCTTTCTTT.

This chain connects TRBV6-6 to TRBJ1-5, with a tentative D call TRBD1 (6 bases). The CDR3 contains 16 residues. CDR1 MNHNY and CDR2 SVGAGI come from the germline V gene (reference sequence). V lost 6 bases and J lost 0, with 15 bases in between. The CDR3: CASSLRGGSSNQPQHF. DNA for the CDR3: TGTGCCAGCAGCCTGCGAGGGGGGAGTAGCAATCAGCCCCAGCATTTT.

V is TRBV5-4 and J is TRBJ1-2; a weak D match, TRBD1 (5 bases). V was pared by 0 bases and J by 7 bases, with 16 bases between. The CDR3 covers 15 residues. Germline V gene lookup returns CDR1 SGHNT and CDR2 YYREEE (reference sequence). CDR3 region: CASSLANRGVSGYTF. CDR3 nucleotides: TGTGCCAGCAGCTTGGCCAATAGGGGAGTGAGTGGCTACACCTTC.

The DNA of the CDR3 is TGTGCCAGCAGCCAACGATACAGGGACTCCTACGAGCAGTACTTC. Its protein is CASSQRYRDSYEQYF. The chain recombines TRBV7-6 with TRBJ2-7; maybe TRBD1 (6 bases). V lost 5 bases and J 0 bases, leaving 14 bases between the germline ends. The CDR3 is 15 residues long. CDR1 and CDR2 from the germline V gene are SGHVS and FNYEAQ.

The rearrangement links TRBV7-8 to TRBJ2-3, with 7 nucleotides matching TRBD2. The germline V gene encodes CDR1 SGHVS and CDR2 FQNEAQ. This CDR3 spans 15 amino acids. The V gene end was trimmed by 8 bases and the J gene end by 1 base; junction bases not matched to a gene: 9. Here the CDR3 DNA reads TGTGCCAGCGGAAGAAGACTAGCCGGCACAGATACGCAGTATTTT. Its protein is CASGRRLAGTDTQYF.

The chain has TRBV6-5 and TRBJ1-2, with D perhaps TRBD1 (6 bases). CDR3 size: 14 residues. V was cut by 6 bases and J by 5 bases, with 16 bases left in between. The germline V gene encodes CDR1 MNHEY and CDR2 SVGAGI. The CDR3 loop is CASRTGILGYGYTF. Here the CDR3 DNA reads TGTGCCAGCAGAACAGGGATTTTAGGGTATGGCTACACCTTC.